These 20 T cell receptor beta chains originate from one sample sequenced in a study of Graves' ophthalmopathy and Graves' hyperthyroidism. For repertoire sequencing, the TCR beta CDR3 regions were amplified from RNA transcripts. First-round RT-PCR with HTBI primers preceded a second-round multiplex PCR. A single record per CDR3 protein comes from TCRdb applying MiXCR to the multiplex PCR reads. Of about 160,000 distinct CDR3 sequences in the sample, 30% to 45% were seen once. Sequencing used peripheral blood. The receptors stem from a woman between 40 and 50 years old with Graves' ophthalmopathy.

This clonotype was found a few times. The J gene is TRBJ1-2, the V gene TRBV30; D not resolved. Germline V lookup: CDR1 GTSNPN, CDR2 SVGIG (reference sequence). The CDR3 is made up of 15 amino acids. V was clipped by 2 bases and J by 3 bases, with 16 bases between them. DNA of the CDR3: TGTGCCTGGAGTCCCCGACCGGGAATGGACTATGGCTACACCTTC. Encoded protein: CAWSPRPGMDYGYTF.

Comments on this clonotype: A junction end diverges from the germline sequence, so it may reflect a read error. This rearrangement joins TRBV12-3 or TRBV12-4 to TRBJ2-5, with 12 bases identical to TRBD2. This CDR3 comprises 16 residues. Written as DNA, the CDR3 is TGTGCCAGCAGCTTAGGGCTAGCGGGAGGGCGGGAGACCCAGTACTTC. Residues: CASSLGLAGGRETQYF.

This clonotype was seen repeatedly, ten times or more. The chain combines TRBV12-3 or TRBV12-4 with TRBJ1-6, with TRBD1 matching over 10 bases. Trimming at V came to 5 bases and at J to 9 bases, leaving 4 bases not matched to a gene. This CDR3 has 14 amino acids. CDR3 residues: CASSLGTGVSPLHF. The CDR3 DNA is TGTGCCAGCAGTCTTGGGACAGGGGTTTCACCCCTCCACTTT.

This clonotype has a count of ten or more. The rearrangement uses TRBV7-2 and TRBJ1-2; D ambiguous. Germline values: CDR1 SGHTA, CDR2 FQGNSA. With 5 bases removed from V and 2 bases from J, the gap between germline ends came to 9 bases. This CDR3 spans 13 amino acids. CDR3 nucleotides: TGTGCCAGCAGCCGCACAAGGAACTATGGCTACACCTTC. Its protein is CASSRTRNYGYTF.

In its sample, this clonotype was seen many times. The chain recombines TRBV12-3 or TRBV12-4 with TRBJ2-3; D not certain. This CDR3 contains 13 residues. V was clipped by 6 bases and J by 1 base, with 8 bases between them. CDR3 protein: CASSTPGTDTQYF. The CDR3 coding sequence is TGTGCCAGCAGCACCCCGGGCACAGATACGCAGTATTTT.

The table lists this clonotype with many counts. The gene calls are TRBV7-8 and TRBJ2-7; 16 bases are a match to TRBD2. V was pared by 3 bases and J by 3 bases, with 5 bases of the junction left unmatched. The CDR3 consists of 17 residues. Germline CDR1 SGHVS, CDR2 FQNEAQ. Written as DNA, the CDR3 is TGTGCCAGCAGCTTGGGGACTAGCGGGGGGGTAAACTACGAGCAGTACTTC. This codes for CASSLGTSGGVNYEQYF. Drawing the rest from reference TRBV7-8 and TRBJ2-7, the complete variable domain is GAGVSQSPRYKVAKRGQDVALRCDPISGHVSLFWYQQALGQGPEFLTYFQNEAQLDKSGLPSDRFFAERPEGSVSTLKIQRTQQEDSAVYLCASSLGTSGGVNYEQYFGPGTRLTVT.

The sample holds many counts of this clonotype. V gene TRBV12-3 or TRBV12-4 combines with J gene TRBJ1-5; no reliable D call. Between the trimmed V and J ends, which lost 1 base and 1 base, there was a span of 5 bases. This CDR3 spans 14 amino acids. The CDR3: CASSLELSNQPQHF. CDR3 nucleotides: TGTGCCAGCAGTTTAGAGTTAAGCAATCAGCCCCAGCATTTT.

This clonotype was detected many times. The chain carries TRBV5-6 and TRBJ2-2, with a tentative D call TRBD1 (6 bases). Trimming stripped 4 bases from V and 5 bases from J, with 12 bases between. CDR3 length: 14 amino acids. The germline CDR1 and CDR2 sequences are SGHDT and YYEEEE. The CDR3 here is CASSVVQGTGELFF. DNA for the CDR3: TGTGCCAGCAGCGTCGTACAGGGAACCGGGGAGCTGTTTTTT. The full variable domain, with the rest looked up from reference TRBV5-6 and TRBJ2-2, is DAGVTQSPTHLIKTRGQQVTLRCSPKSGHDTVSWYQQALGQGPQFIFQYYEEEERQRGNFPDRFSGHQFPNYSSELNVNALLLGDSALYLCASSVVQGTGELFFGEGSRLTVL.

This clonotype has at least ten counts. V usage is TRBV7-9 and J usage is TRBJ2-4, with D possibly being TRBD1 (6 bases). From germline, CDR1 is SEHNR and CDR2 FQNEAQ (reference sequence). The CDR3 runs to 18 residues. Trimming shortened V by 1 base and J by 0 bases, and 16 bases separated the two germline ends. CDR3 nucleotides: TGTGCCAGCAGCTTAGTATTGGAGACAGGAGTAGCCAAAAACATTCAGTACTTC. It codes for CASSLVLETGVAKNIQYF.

This clonotype has a count of ten or more. This chain links TRBV28 with TRBJ2-7; D not certain. CDR1 and CDR2 from the germline V gene are MDHEN and SYDVKM. This CDR3 spans 14 amino acids. V was cut by 5 bases and J by 2 bases, with 13 bases left in between. DNA for the CDR3: TGTGCCAGCAGTGATTCCGACGTCCCCTACGAGCAGTACTTC. It specifies CASSDSDVPYEQYF.

This clonotype was detected ten times or more. Here the CDR3 reads CASSPREMNTEAFF. The CDR3 nucleotides read TGTGCCAGCTCACCGAGGGAAATGAACACTGAAGCTTTCTTT. This chain connects TRBV18 to TRBJ1-1; D unresolved. The CDR3 extends over 14 amino acids. V lost 3 bases, J lost 0 bases, and 8 bases lay in between. Germline V gives CDR1 KGHSH, CDR2 LQKENI.

This clonotype was observed at least ten times. The chain has TRBV9 and TRBJ1-1; D is undetermined. Trimming stripped 0 bases from V and 2 bases from J, with 5 bases between. Germline values: CDR1 SGDLS, CDR2 YYNGEE. This CDR3 spans 13 amino acids. In nucleotides, the CDR3 is TGTGCCAGCAGCGTAGCCGGAAACACTGAAGCTTTCTTT. Its translation is CASSVAGNTEAFF.

This chain links TRBV27 with TRBJ2-5, with D tentatively TRBD1 (6 bases). There are 13 residues in the CDR3. The V gene lost 10 bases and the J gene lost 1 base, with 13 bases spanning the gap. Germline lookup yields CDR1 MNHEY and CDR2 SMNVEV (reference sequence). DNA of the CDR3: TGTGCCACCGGACAGAGCATCCAAGAGACCCAGTACTTC. Encoded protein: CATGQSIQETQYF.

This chain connects TRBV28 to TRBJ1-1, with D unclear. Germline CDR1 MDHEN, CDR2 SYDVKM. This CDR3 is 14 amino acids long. V dropped 7 bases and J dropped 1 base, with 13 bases sitting between them. The CDR3 DNA sequence: TGTGCCAGCATTCCCTTTGGCGCGAACACTGAAGCTTTCTTT. Translated: CASIPFGANTEAFF. Looking up the rest from reference TRBV28 and TRBJ1-1 gives the full variable domain: DVKVTQSSRYLVKRTGEKVFLECVQDMDHENMFWYRQDPGLGLRLIYFSYDVKMKEKGDIPEGYSVSREKKERFSLILESASTNQTSMYLCASIPFGANTEAFFGQGTRLTVV.

The table lists this clonotype with many counts. The gene calls are TRBV28 and TRBJ1-5; D remains ambiguous. CDR1 is MDHEN, CDR2 SYDVKM, per germline. Trimming left V 3 bases short and J 0 bases short, with 9 bases between. The CDR3 has 15 amino acids. CDR3 residues: CASSFPVYSNQPQHF. The CDR3 DNA is TGTGCCAGCAGTTTCCCAGTATATAGCAATCAGCCCCAGCATTTT.

This clonotype was detected ten times or more. The chain links TRBV7-2 to TRBJ2-7; maybe TRBD1 (6 bases). This CDR3 comprises 13 residues. The germline V and J ends were trimmed by 5 bases and 3 bases, with 11 bases remaining between them. CDR1 is SGHTA and CDR2 is FQGNSA in the germline V gene. The CDR3 region is CASSPETGYEQYF. CDR3 in DNA: TGTGCCAGCAGCCCAGAGACAGGCTACGAGCAGTACTTC.

This clonotype turned up a few times. The chain is built from TRBV7-8 and TRBJ2-7; tentatively, D is TRBD1 (5 bases). There are 16 residues in the CDR3. Per the germline V gene, CDR1 is SGHVS and CDR2 is FQNEAQ. The germline V and J ends were trimmed by 5 bases and 3 bases, with 20 bases remaining between them. The chain's CDR3 is CASSLRSGMGHYEQYF. The DNA for the CDR3 is TGTGCCAGCAGCCTTCGATCAGGGATGGGCCACTACGAGCAGTACTTC.

This clonotype was observed many times. The chain couples TRBV6-1 to TRBJ1-6; D perhaps matches TRBD1 (5 bases). The CDR3 is made up of 15 amino acids. Per the germline V gene, CDR1 is MNHNS and CDR2 is SASEGT. Trimming removed 3 bases at V and 8 bases at J, with 14 bases between. CDR3 residues: CASSERAGLDSPLHF. CDR3 DNA sequence: TGTGCCAGCAGTGAGAGGGCAGGGTTGGATTCACCCCTCCACTTT.

This clonotype showed up just a few times. The chain combines TRBV12-3 or TRBV12-4 with TRBJ1-2; 10 bases match TRBD1. This CDR3 region has 15 residues. V was pared by 1 base and J by 8 bases, with 7 bases of the junction left unmatched. CDR3 in DNA: TGTGCCAGCAGTTTAGGGGGGACAGGGGACTTCGGCTACACCTTC. Translation: CASSLGGTGDFGYTF.

The chain couples TRBV28 to TRBJ1-6; D is unclear. There are 13 residues in the CDR3. The V end was cut by 7 bases, the J end by 15 bases, with 19 bases between. In germline, CDR1 is MDHEN, CDR2 SYDVKM. For the CDR3, the DNA is TGTGCCAGCAAGGAGGGCCCGGTTCGAGACCTCCACTTT. Protein sequence: CASKEGPVRDLHF.